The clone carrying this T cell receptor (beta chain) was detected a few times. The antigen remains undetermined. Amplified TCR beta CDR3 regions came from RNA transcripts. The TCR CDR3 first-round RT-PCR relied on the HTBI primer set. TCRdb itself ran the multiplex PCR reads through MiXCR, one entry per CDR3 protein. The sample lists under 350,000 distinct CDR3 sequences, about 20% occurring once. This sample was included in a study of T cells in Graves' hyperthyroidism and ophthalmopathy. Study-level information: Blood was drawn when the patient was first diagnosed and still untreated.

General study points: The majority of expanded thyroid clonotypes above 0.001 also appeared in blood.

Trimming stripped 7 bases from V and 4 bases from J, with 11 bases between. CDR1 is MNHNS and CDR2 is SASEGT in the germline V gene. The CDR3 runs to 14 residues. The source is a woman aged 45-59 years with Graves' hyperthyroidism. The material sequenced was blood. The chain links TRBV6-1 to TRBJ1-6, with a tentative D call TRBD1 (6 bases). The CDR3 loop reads CASTGAVYNSPLHF. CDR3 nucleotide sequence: TGTGCCAGCACGGGGGCGGTTTATAATTCACCCCTCCACTTT.